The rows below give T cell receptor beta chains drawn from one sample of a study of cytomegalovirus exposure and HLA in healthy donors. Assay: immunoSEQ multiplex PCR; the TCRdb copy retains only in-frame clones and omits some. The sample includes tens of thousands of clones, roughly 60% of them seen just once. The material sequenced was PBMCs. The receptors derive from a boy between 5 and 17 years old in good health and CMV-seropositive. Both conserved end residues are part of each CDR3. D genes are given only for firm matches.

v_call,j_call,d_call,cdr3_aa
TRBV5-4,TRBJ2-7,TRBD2,CASSLGLAGSYEQYF
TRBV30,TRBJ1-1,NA,CAWNRGRTEAFF
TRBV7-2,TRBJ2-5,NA,CASSLRRGETQYF
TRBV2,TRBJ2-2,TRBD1,CASDPGQESGELFF
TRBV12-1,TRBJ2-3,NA,CASSFAGGTDTQYF
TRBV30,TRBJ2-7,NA,CAWRVLSAGGQYF
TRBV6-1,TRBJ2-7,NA,CASSETRDEQYF
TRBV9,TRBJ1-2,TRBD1,CASSVVSGQGFDYGYPF
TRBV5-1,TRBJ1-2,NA,CASSLEGDNYGYTF
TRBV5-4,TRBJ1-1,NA,CATLIRGTEAFF
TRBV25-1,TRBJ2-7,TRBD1,CASRAQGDRGIIKQYF
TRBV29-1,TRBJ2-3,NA,CSVDGGFTDTQYF
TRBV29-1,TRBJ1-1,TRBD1,CTIPGQLNTEAFF
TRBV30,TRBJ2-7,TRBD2,CAWGGLASSYEQYF
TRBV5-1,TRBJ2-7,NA,CASSPGDSYLWEQYF
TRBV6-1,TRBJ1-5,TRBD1,CASSEAGQPHQPQHF
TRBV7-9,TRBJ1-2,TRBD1,CASRRGQGGNYGYTF
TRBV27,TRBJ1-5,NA,CASSPWTSNQPQHF
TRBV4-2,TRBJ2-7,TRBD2,CASSQDRLAGERGEQYF
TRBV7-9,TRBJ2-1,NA,CASSRIRTSLYNEQFF
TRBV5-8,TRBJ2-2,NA,CASSLAWAENTGELFF
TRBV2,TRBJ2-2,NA,CASKLSSNTGELFF
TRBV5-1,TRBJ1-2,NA,CASSLVTGLNYGYTF
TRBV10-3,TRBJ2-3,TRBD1,CAISGQGEKTDTQYF
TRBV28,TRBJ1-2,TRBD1,CASSVTTGTGTF
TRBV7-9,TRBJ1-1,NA,CSSSLPGAIAFF
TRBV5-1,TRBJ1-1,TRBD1,CASSLASGQINTEAFF
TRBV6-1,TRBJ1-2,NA,CASSEGQMFFYGYTF
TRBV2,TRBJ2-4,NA,CASSEARGQVKNIQYF
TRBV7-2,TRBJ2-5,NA,CASSLSGTRGETQYF
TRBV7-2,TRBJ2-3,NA,CASSLVRGDTQYF
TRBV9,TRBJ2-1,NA,CASSVMRAGNEQFF
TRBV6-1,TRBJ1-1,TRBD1,CASSDTTGGRTEAFF
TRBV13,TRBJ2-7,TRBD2,CASSRRTSGNYEQYF
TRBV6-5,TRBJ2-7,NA,CASSYVRESYEQYF
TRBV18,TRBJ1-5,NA,CASSPQDGGDQPQHF
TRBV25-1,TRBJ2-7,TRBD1,CASSISQGAYEQYF
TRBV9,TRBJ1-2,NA,CASSSTGYGYTF
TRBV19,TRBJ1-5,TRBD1,CASERGPPGNQPQHF
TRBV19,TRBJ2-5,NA,CATTPMGASQETQYF
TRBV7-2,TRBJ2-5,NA,CASSSMQGGETQYF
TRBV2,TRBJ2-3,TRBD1,CASSKPGQGVTDTQYF
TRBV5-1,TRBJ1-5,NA,CASSLGGHQPQHF
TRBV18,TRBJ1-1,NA,CASSQDHQGRVAFF
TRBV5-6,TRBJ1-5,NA,CASSLAGEPYSQHF
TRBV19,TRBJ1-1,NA,CASSIIARGRQRFTEAFF
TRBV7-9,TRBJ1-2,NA,CASSLDNLGSYTF
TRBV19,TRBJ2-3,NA,CASSFGGPDTQYF
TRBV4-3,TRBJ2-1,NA,CASSPWRDLDNEQFF
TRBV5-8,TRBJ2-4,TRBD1,CASSGDRGLDIQYF
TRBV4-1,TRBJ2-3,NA,CASSHRQDTQYF
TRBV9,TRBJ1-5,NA,CASSAMGGRSQPQHF
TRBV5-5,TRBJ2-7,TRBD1,CASSTLTGAGSEQYF
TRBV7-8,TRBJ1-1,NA,CASSLVSGNTEAFF
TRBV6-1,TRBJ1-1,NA,CASSGGRGTEAFF
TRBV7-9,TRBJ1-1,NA,CASSFVADNTEAFF
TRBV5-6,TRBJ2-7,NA,CASSSTSYEQYF
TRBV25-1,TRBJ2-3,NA,CASSDWGKSTDTQYF
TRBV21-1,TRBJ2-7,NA,CASSTRGPSYEQYF